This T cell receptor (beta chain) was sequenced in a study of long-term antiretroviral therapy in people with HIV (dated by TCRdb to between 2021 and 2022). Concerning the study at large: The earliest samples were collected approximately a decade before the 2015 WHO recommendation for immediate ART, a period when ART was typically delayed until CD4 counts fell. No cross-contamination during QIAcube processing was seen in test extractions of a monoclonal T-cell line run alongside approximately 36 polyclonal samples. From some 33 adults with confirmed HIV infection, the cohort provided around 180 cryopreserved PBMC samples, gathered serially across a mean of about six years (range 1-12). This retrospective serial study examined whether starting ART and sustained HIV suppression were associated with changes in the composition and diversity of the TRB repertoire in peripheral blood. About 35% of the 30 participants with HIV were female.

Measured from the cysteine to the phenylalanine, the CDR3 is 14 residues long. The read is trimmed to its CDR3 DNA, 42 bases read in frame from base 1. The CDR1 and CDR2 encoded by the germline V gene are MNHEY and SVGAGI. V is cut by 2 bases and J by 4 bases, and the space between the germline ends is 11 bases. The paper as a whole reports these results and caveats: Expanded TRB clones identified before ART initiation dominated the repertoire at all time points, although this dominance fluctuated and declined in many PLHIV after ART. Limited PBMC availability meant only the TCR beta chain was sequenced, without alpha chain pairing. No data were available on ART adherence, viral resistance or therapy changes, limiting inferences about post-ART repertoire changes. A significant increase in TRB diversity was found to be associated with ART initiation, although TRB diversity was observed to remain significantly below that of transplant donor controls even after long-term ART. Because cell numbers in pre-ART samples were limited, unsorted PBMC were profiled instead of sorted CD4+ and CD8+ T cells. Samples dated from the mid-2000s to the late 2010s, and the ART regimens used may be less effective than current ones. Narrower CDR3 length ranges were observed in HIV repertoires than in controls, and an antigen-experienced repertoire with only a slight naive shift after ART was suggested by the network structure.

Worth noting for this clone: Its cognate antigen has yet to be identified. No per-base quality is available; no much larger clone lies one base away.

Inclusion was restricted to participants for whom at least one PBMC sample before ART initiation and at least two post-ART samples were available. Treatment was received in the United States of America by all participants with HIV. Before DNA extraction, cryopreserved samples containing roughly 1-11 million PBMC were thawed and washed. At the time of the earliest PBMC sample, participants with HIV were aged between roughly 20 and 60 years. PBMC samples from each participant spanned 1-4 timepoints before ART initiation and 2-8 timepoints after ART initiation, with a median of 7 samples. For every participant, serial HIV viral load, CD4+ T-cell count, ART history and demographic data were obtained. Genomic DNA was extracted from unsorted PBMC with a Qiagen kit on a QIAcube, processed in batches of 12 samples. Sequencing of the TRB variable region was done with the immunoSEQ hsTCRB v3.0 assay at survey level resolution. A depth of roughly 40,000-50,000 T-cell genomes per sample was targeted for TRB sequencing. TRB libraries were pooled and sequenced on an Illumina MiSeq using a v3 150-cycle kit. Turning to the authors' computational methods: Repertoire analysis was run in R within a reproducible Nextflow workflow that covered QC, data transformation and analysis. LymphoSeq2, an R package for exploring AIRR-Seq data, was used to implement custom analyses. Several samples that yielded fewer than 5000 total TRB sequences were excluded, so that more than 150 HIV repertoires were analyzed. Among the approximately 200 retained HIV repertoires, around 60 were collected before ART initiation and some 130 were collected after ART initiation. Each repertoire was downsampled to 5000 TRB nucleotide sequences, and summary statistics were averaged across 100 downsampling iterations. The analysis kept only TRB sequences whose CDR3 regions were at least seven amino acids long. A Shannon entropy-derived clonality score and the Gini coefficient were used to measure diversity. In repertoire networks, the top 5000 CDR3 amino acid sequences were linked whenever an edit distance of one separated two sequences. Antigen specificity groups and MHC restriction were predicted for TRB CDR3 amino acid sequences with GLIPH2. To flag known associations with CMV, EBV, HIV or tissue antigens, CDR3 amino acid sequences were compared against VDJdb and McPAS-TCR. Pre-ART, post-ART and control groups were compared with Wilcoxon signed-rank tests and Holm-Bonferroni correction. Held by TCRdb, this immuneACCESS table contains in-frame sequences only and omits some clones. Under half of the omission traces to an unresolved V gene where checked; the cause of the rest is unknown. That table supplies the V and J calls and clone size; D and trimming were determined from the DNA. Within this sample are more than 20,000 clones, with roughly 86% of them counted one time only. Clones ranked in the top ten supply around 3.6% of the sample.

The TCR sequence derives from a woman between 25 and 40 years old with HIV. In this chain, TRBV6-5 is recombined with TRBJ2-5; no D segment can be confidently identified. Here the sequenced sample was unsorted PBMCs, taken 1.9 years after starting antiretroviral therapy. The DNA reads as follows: TGTGCCAGCAGTTACAGGACCCTGCGAGAGACCCAGTACTTC. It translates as CASSYRTLRETQYF.